This T cell receptor (beta chain) was observed in a study of human T cells and chemical hapten exposure. The overall study: Once 0.01% DPC had been applied to the upper back by patch test, readings were taken at 6 days.

CDR3 length: 12 amino acids. Between the trimmed V and J ends, which lost 7 bases and 6 bases, there was a span of 12 bases. CDR1 SGHKS and CDR2 YYEKEE come from the germline V gene (reference sequence). This clonotype turned up a few times. The library labeled individual cDNA molecules by adding unique molecular identifiers to them. TCRdb recomputed calls from the RACE reads with MiXCR, one row per CDR3 protein. The sample lists some 330,000 distinct CDR3 sequences, about 5.4% occurring once. Time point meaning: pre-sensitization, week 0. Treatment defined: therapeutic diphenylcyclopropenone sensitization with weekly scalp DPC. Alopecia patients, 18 to 70 years old and DPC-suitable, served as donors.

V gene TRBV5-5 combines with J gene TRBJ2-3; D perhaps matches TRBD2 (6 bases). This receptor was taken from a young woman with alopecia areata. Some clones in this sample may be carry-over from other donors' samples. The sequences come from whole blood, collected in connection with sensitization to the hapten diphenylcyclopropenone (DPC). The CDR3 region has the DNA TGTGCCAGCCATGCGGGGTCCGATACGCAGTATTTT. It is translated as CASHAGSDTQYF.